The 22 T cell receptor beta chains below all came from one sample that was sequenced in a study of T cell repertoires in cytomegalovirus infection. For these receptors, no antigen is known. TCRdb ran MiXCR on the reads and lists one entry per CDR3 protein. The table has around 750,000 distinct CDR3 sequences, approximately 32% seen once. Sequences were derived from cultured CD8+ T cells from PBMCs, sampled from culture after CMV antigen stimulation. These receptors were obtained from a human donor in good health (CMV status not recorded). Some clones in this sample may be carry-over from other donors' samples.

The sample holds one count of this clonotype. The gene calls are TRBV4-1 and TRBJ2-7; tentative D call: TRBD1 (5 bases). Germline V lookup: CDR1 MGHRA, CDR2 YSYEKL. The CDR3 runs to 11 residues. The V gene lost 8 bases and the J gene lost 7 bases, with 12 bases spanning the gap. The DNA of the CDR3 is TGCGCCAGCCAAGGGGCGCTGGAGCAGTACTTC. It yields the protein CASQGALEQYF.

A few counts support this clonotype. The chain has TRBV6-5 and TRBJ2-1, with 8 bases identical to TRBD2. The V and J ends lost 5 bases and 10 bases, in that order; junction bases with no gene match: 7. The CDR3 is 13 residues long. Germline values: CDR1 MNHEY, CDR2 SVGAGI. CDR3 loop: CASSTVSGAEQFF. The CDR3 nucleotides are TGTGCCAGCAGTACAGTTAGCGGGGCCGAGCAGTTCTTC.

This clonotype was observed a few times. This chain uses TRBV6-7 with TRBJ1-4; D is unresolved. TRBV6-7 is recorded as an ORF, its role being uncertain. Trimming pared 0 bases from V and 1 base from J, leaving 15 bases between. This CDR3 region has 18 residues. CDR3 loop: CASSYSPTTQETNEKLFF. The DNA of the CDR3 is TGTGCCAGCAGTTACTCACCCACCACCCAGGAAACTAATGAAAAACTGTTTTTT.

This clonotype was counted ten times or more. J is TRBJ1-2 and V is TRBV7-6; the D gene is possibly TRBD1 (6 bases). Germline CDR1 is SGHVS and CDR2 is FNYEAQ. This CDR3 is 16 amino acids long. The ends were cut back, 5 bases at V and 0 bases at J, with 16 bases in the middle. For the CDR3, the DNA is TGTGCCAGCAGCCTCGGCGGGGACATAGCTAACTATGGCTACACCTTC. This gives the protein CASSLGGDIANYGYTF.

The gene calls are TRBV15 and TRBJ2-4; no clear D gene. With 1 base removed from V and 8 bases from J, the gap between germline ends came to 12 bases. Germline assignment: CDR1 LNHNV and CDR2 YYDKDF (reference sequence). The CDR3 consists of 14 residues. The CDR3 loop is CATSRAAVTDIQYF. The CDR3 nucleotides read TGTGCCACCAGCAGAGCGGCGGTAACGGACATTCAGTACTTC.

V and J are TRBV2 and TRBJ2-1; possible D gene TRBD2, 5 bases. There are 13 residues in the CDR3. With 8 bases removed from V and 7 bases from J, the gap between germline ends came to 15 bases. Germline loops: CDR1 SNHLY, CDR2 FYNNEI. The CDR3 loop is CASLKTGNNEQFF. The DNA for the CDR3 is TGTGCCAGCCTAAAGACGGGGAATAATGAGCAGTTCTTC.

This sequence joins TRBV2 and TRBJ2-2; 9 bases agree with TRBD2. V was pared by 4 bases and J by 4 bases, with 7 bases of the junction left unmatched. Germline V CDR1 and CDR2: SNHLY, FYNNEI. The CDR3 has 16 amino acids. CDR3 sequence (DNA): TGTGCCAGCAGTGGACGCGGGGGGGCCTTCACCGGGGAGCTGTTTTTT. This sequence encodes CASSGRGGAFTGELFF. Full variable domain (outside the CDR3, taken from reference TRBV2 and TRBJ2-2): EPEVTQTPSHQVTQMGQEVILRCVPISNHLYFYWYRQILGQKVEFLVSFYNNEISEKSEIFDDQFSVERPDGSNFTLKIRSTKLEDSAMYFCASSGRGGAFTGELFFGEGSRLTVL.

DNA of the CDR3: TGTGCCATCTTAACTGGAAACACCATATATTTT. Translation: CAILTGNTIYF. The V and J genes are TRBV10-3 and TRBJ1-3; D is unclear. Germline lookup yields CDR1 ENHRY and CDR2 SYGVKD. The ends were cut back, 8 bases at V and 2 bases at J, with 4 bases in the middle. The CDR3 has 11 residues.

Only one count was recorded for this clonotype. The CDR3 nucleotides are TGTGCCAGCAGTGAAGTGGTCAGTCGGAGAAATCAGCCCCAGCATTTT. It specifies CASSEVVSRRNQPQHF. The chain combines TRBV6-1 with TRBJ1-5; no firm D call. Germline V gives CDR1 MNHNS, CDR2 SASEGT. The CDR3 loop spans 16 amino acids. V lost 1 base, J lost 4 bases, and 14 bases lay in between.

The chain has TRBV7-3 and TRBJ1-1; D might be TRBD1 (6 bases). This CDR3 is 15 amino acids long. V was cut by 0 bases and J by 4 bases, with 12 bases left in between. Looked up from germline, CDR1 is SGHTA and CDR2 is FQGTGA. The CDR3 here is CASSLTKTGPTEAFF. In DNA form, the CDR3 reads TGTGCCAGCAGCTTAACGAAAACAGGGCCCACTGAAGCTTTCTTT.

This clonotype was recorded many times. The V call is TRBV6-1, the J call TRBJ2-7; 11 bases agree with TRBD2. The CDR3 runs to 15 residues. Trimming cost V 0 bases and J 2 bases; bases outside gene matches: 0. The germline CDR1 and CDR2 sequences are MNHNS and SASEGT. The CDR3 bases are TGTGCCAGCAGTGAAGCTAGCGGGGGGGCCTACGAGCAGTACTTC. This sequence encodes CASSEASGGAYEQYF.

This clonotype occurred a few times. The chain couples TRBV27 to TRBJ1-2; D not resolved. Trimming took off 4 bases at V and 4 bases at J, with 10 bases between the two ends. The CDR3 sequence is 13 residues long. CDR1 is MNHEY and CDR2 is SMNVEV in the germline V gene (reference sequence). In DNA, the CDR3 is TGTGCCAGCAGTTCTGGACCCCGCTATGGCTACACCTTC. Translating gives CASSSGPRYGYTF.

V gene TRBV12-5 combines with J gene TRBJ2-7; D possibly uses TRBD1 or TRBD2 (5 bases each). Germline assignment: CDR1 LGHNT and CDR2 FRNRAP. The CDR3 runs to 11 residues. V was trimmed by 6 bases and J by 6 bases, leaving 9 bases between them. The CDR3 region is CASGGAAEQYF. The CDR3 DNA sequence: TGTGCTAGTGGCGGGGCTGCCGAGCAGTACTTC. Complete variable domain (other parts from reference TRBV12-5 and TRBJ2-7): DARVTQTPRHKVTEMGQEVTMRCQPILGHNTVFWYRQTMMQGLELLAYFRNRAPLDDSGMPKDRFSAEMPDATLATLKIQPSEPRDSAVYFCASGGAAEQYFGPGTRLTVT.

This clonotype was seen a few times. The CDR3 loop reads CASSSPGLAHNEQFF. The CDR3 bases are TGTGCCAGCAGCTCTCCGGGACTAGCCCACAATGAGCAGTTCTTC. The V call is TRBV7-2, the J call TRBJ2-1; 9 nucleotides align to TRBD2. This CDR3 is built from 15 residues. The germline gives CDR1 SGHTA, CDR2 FQGNSA. V lost 4 bases, J lost 5 bases, and 6 bases stayed unmatched. The variable domain in full, completed from reference TRBV7-2 and TRBJ2-1, reads GAGVSQSPSNKVTEKGKDVELRCDPISGHTALYWYRQSLGQGLEFLIYFQGNSAPDKSGLPSDRFSAERTGGSVSTLTIQRTQQEDSAVYLCASSSPGLAHNEQFFGPGTRLTVL.

V usage is TRBV2 and J usage is TRBJ1-1; tentatively, D is TRBD1 (5 bases). Deletions cut 6 bases from V and 7 bases from J, with 18 bases between. The CDR3 runs 14 residues. The germline gives CDR1 SNHLY, CDR2 FYNNEI. CDR3 amino acids: CASSLPGVYVEAFF. The CDR3 nucleotides are TGTGCCAGCAGCCTCCCGGGGGTTTACGTTGAAGCTTTCTTT.

This rearrangement joins TRBV5-6 to TRBJ2-5; D unresolved. CDR3 length: 14 amino acids. Trimming took 2 bases from V and 3 from J, leaving 11 bases between them. Germline values: CDR1 SGHDT, CDR2 YYEEEE. In DNA form, the CDR3 reads TGTGCCAGCAGCTTCCCCTACTGGGAAGAGACCCAGTACTTC. Translated: CASSFPYWEETQYF.

The chain employs TRBV7-6 and TRBJ1-2, with a tentative D call TRBD1 (5 bases). The CDR3 extends over 16 amino acids. Trimming left V 0 bases short and J 3 bases short, with 14 bases between. The germline V gene has CDR1 SGHVS and CDR2 FNYEAQ. The CDR3 DNA is TGTGCCAGCAGCTTAGCGGCGACAGTGATCGACTATGGCTACACCTTC. Its protein is CASSLAATVIDYGYTF.

This chain links TRBV6-4 with TRBJ2-2, with 9 bases that match TRBD1. Per germline, CDR1 MRHNA and CDR2 SNTAGT. The CDR3 covers 14 residues. V was pared by 3 bases and J by 4 bases, with 0 bases of the junction left unmatched. The CDR3 sequence is CASSETGGTGELFF. Written as DNA, the CDR3 is TGTGCCAGCAGTGAGACAGGGGGCACCGGGGAGCTGTTTTTT.

This chain connects TRBV3-1 to TRBJ1-4; TRBD1 is a possible D gene (5 bases). Trimming left V 1 base short and J 8 bases short, with 11 bases between. Germline V gene lookup returns CDR1 LGHDT and CDR2 YNNKEL (reference sequence). This CDR3 comprises 14 residues. CDR3 nucleotides: TGTGCCAGCAGCCAAGCGGGGCTCGTGGAAAAACTGTTTTTT. It translates to CASSQAGLVEKLFF.

This clonotype was counted only a few times. The chain employs TRBV7-9 and TRBJ1-1; D is ambiguous. The CDR3 sequence is 13 residues long. The V end was cut by 2 bases, the J end by 8 bases, with 12 bases between. CDR1 is SEHNR, CDR2 FQNEAQ, per germline (reference sequence). Written as DNA, the CDR3 is TGTGCCAGCAGCTTACGGATTTACGACGAAGCTTTCTTT. This encodes CASSLRIYDEAFF.

This clonotype has only a few counts. The chain recombines TRBV7-9 with TRBJ2-7, with 7 positions matching TRBD1. Germline assignment: CDR1 SEHNR and CDR2 FQNEAQ (reference sequence). Trimming at V came to 3 bases and at J to 3 bases, leaving 5 bases not matched to a gene. The CDR3 loop spans 14 amino acids. In nucleotides, the CDR3 is TGTGCCAGCAGCTTCACGGGACAGTACTACGAGCAGTACTTC. Translation gives CASSFTGQYYEQYF. Variable domain in full (rest from reference TRBV7-9 and TRBJ2-7): DTGVSQNPRHKITKRGQNVTFRCDPISEHNRLYWYRQTLGQGPEFLTYFQNEAQLEKSRLLSDRFSAERPKGSFSTLEIQRTEQGDSAMYLCASSFTGQYYEQYFGPGTRLTVT.

This clonotype was seen a handful of times. The chain joins TRBV7-2 to TRBJ2-3, with 9 bases matching TRBD1. The germline V gene has CDR1 SGHTA and CDR2 FQGNSA. V shed 1 base and J 3 bases; nucleotides not matched to a gene: 11. The CDR3 spans 18 residues. The DNA of the CDR3 is TGTGCCAGCAGCTTAGGTTTTTTGGGACAGGGCTTGACAGATACGCAGTATTTT. Protein: CASSLGFLGQGLTDTQYF.